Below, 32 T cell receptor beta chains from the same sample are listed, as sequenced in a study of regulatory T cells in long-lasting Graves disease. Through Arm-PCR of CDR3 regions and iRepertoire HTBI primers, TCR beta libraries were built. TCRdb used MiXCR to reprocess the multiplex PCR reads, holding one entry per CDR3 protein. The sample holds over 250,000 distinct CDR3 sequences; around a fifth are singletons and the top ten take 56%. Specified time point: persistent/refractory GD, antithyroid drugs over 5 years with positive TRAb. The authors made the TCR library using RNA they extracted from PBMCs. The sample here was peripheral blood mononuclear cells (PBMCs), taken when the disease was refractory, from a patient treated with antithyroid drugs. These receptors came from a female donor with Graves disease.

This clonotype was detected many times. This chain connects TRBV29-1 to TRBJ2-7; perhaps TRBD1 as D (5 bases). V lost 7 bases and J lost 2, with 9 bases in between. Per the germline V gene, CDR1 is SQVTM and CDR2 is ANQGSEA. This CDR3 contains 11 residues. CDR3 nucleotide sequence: TGCAGCGCGAAGGGGACCTACGAGCAGTACTTC. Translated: CSAKGTYEQYF.

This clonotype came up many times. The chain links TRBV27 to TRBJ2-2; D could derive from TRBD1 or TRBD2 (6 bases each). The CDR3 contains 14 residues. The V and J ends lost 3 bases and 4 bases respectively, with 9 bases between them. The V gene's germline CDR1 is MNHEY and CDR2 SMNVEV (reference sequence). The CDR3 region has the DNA TGTGCCAGCAGTTTGGGGGGCGTCACCGGGGAGCTGTTTTTT. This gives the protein CASSLGGVTGELFF.

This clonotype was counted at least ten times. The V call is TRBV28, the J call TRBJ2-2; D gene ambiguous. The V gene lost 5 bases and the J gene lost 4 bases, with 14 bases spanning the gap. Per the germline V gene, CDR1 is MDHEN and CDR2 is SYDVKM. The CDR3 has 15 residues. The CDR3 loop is CASSPPGSGTGELFF. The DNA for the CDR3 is TGTGCCAGCAGTCCTCCTGGTTCGGGCACCGGGGAGCTGTTTTTT.

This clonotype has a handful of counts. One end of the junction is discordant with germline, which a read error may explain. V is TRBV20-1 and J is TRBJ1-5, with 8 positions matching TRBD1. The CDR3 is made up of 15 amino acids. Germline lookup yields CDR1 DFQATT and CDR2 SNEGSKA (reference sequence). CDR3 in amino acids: CSASAGGFANRPQHF. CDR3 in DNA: TGCAGTGCTAGTGCAGGGGGCTTCGCTAATCGGCCCCAGCATTTT.

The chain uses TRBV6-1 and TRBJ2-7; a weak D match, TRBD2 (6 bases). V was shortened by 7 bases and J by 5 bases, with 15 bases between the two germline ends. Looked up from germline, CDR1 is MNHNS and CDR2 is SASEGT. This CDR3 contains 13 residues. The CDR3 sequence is CASTPGGGNEQYF. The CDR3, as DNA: TGTGCCAGCACCCCTGGAGGAGGGAACGAGCAGTACTTC.

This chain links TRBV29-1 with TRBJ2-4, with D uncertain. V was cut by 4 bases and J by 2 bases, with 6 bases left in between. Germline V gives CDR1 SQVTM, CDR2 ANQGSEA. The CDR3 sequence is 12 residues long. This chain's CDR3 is CSVGATKNIQYF. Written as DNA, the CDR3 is TGCAGCGTTGGAGCGACCAAAAACATTCAGTACTTC.

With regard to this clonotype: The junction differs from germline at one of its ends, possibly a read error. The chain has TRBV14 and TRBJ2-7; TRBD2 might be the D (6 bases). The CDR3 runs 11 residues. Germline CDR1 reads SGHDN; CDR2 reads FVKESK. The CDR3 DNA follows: TGTGCCAGCAGCCAATACCGGGACTTGTCTTTC. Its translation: CASSQYRDLSF.

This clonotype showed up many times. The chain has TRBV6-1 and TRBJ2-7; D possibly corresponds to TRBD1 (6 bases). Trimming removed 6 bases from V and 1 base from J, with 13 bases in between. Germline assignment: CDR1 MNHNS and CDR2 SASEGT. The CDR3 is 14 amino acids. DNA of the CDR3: TGTGCCAGCAGCCCCCGCGGACAGTCCTACGAGCAGTACTTC. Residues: CASSPRGQSYEQYF.

CDR3: CASTQGGEQYF. CDR3 DNA: TGTGCCAGCACCCAGGGAGGGGAGCAGTACTTC. The gene calls are TRBV7-9 and TRBJ2-7, with 7 bases fitting TRBD2. Looked up from germline, CDR1 is SEHNR and CDR2 is FQNEAQ (reference sequence). With V trimmed by 7 bases and J by 7 bases, 4 bases remained unmatched. The CDR3 length is 11 residues. Supplemented by reference TRBV7-9 and TRBJ2-7, the full variable domain reads DTGVSQNPRHKITKRGQNVTFRCDPISEHNRLYWYRQTLGQGPEFLTYFQNEAQLEKSRLLSDRFSAERPKGSFSTLEIQRTEQGDSAMYLCASTQGGEQYFGPGTRLTVT.

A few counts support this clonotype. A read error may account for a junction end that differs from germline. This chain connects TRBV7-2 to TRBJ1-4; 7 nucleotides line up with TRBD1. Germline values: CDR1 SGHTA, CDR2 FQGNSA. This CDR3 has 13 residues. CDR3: CASSFSGGEKLVF. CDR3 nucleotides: TGTGCCAGCAGCTTTTCAGGGGGTGAAAAACTGGTTTTT.

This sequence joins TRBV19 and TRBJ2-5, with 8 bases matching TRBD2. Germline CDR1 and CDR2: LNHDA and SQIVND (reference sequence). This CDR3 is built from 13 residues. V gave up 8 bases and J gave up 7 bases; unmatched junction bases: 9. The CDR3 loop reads CASGPGLEGTQYF. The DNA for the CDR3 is TGTGCCAGTGGACCGGGACTAGAAGGGACCCAGTACTTC.

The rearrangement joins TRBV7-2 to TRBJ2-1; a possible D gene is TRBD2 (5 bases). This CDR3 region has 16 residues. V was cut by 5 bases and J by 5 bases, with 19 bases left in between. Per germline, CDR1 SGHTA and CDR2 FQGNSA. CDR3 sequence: CASSPHAGGLDNEQFF. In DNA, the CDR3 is TGTGCCAGCAGCCCCCACGCAGGAGGTCTAGACAATGAGCAGTTCTTC.

The CDR3 loop is CAWNPGTGQGNEQFF. CDR3 bases: TGTGCCTGGAACCCCGGGACAGGGCAAGGGAATGAGCAGTTCTTC. V is TRBV30 and J is TRBJ2-1, with 9 bases matching TRBD1. V dropped 4 bases and J dropped 7; count of bases not matched to a gene: 11. CDR3 length: 15 residues. Germline V gene sequence: CDR1 GTSNPN, CDR2 SVGIG (reference sequence).

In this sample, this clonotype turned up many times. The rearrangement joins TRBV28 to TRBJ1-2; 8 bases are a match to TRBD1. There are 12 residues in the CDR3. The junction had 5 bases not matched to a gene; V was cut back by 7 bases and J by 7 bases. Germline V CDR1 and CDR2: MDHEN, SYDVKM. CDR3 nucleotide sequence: TGTGCCAGCAATAGGGACAGGCTTGGCTACACCTTC. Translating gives CASNRDRLGYTF.

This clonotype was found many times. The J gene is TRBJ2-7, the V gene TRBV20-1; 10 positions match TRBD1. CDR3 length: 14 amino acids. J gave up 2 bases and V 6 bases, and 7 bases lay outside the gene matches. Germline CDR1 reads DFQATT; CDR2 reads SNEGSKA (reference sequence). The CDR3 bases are TGCAGTGCAGCCCGGGACAGGGGTGCCTACGAGCAGTACTTC. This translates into CSAARDRGAYEQYF.

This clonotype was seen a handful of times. The CDR3 nucleotides are TGTGCCAGCTCACAGGATGACAGTCAAGAGACCCAGTACTTC. It yields the protein CASSQDDSQETQYF. V usage is TRBV18 and J usage is TRBJ2-5; tentative D call: TRBD1 (5 bases). The CDR3 is 14 residues long. Trimming shortened V by 4 bases and J by 2 bases, and 11 bases separated the two germline ends. CDR1 and CDR2 (germline): KGHSH, LQKENI.

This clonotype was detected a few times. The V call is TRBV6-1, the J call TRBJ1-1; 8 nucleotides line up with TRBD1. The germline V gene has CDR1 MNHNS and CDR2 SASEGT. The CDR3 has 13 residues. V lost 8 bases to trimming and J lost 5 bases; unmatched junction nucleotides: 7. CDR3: CASYGRGLTEAFF. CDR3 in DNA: TGTGCCAGCTACGGCAGGGGGCTGACTGAAGCTTTCTTT.

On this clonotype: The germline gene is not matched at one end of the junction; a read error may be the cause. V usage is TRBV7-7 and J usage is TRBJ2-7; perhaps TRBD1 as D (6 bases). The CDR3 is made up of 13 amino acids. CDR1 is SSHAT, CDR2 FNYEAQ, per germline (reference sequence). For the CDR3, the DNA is TGTGCCAGCAGTTTAGGTCAGGGGCACGAGCAGTACTTC. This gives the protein CASSLGQGHEQYF.

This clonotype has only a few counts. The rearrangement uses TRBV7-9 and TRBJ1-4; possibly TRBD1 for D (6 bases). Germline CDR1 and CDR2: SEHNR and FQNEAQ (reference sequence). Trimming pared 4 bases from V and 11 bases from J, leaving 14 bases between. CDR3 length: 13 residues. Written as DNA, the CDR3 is TGTGCCAGCAGCTCAACCGGGGGGGCGAAACTGTTTTTT. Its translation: CASSSTGGAKLFF.

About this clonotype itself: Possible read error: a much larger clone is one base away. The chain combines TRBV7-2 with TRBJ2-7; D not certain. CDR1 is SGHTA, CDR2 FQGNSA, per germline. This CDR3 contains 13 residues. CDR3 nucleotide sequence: TGTGCCAGCAGCTTAGACCCGGGCTACGGGCAGTACTTC. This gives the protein CASSLDPGYGQYF.

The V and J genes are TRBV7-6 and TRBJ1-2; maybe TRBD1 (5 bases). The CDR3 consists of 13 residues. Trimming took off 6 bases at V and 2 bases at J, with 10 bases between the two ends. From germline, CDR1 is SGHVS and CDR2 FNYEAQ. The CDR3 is CASSRRVNYGYTF. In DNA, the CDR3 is TGTGCCAGCAGTCGCAGGGTCAACTATGGCTACACCTTC.

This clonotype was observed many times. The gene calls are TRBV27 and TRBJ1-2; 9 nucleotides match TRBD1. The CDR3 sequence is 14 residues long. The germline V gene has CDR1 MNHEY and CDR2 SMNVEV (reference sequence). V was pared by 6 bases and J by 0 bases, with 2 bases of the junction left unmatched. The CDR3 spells CASSRTGANYGYTF. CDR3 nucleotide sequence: TGTGCCAGCAGCCGGACAGGGGCTAACTATGGCTACACCTTC.

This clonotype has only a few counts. The CDR3, as DNA: TGTGCCAGCAGTTATGGGGCTAGCAGGAGCTCCTACGAGCAGTACTTC. It yields the protein CASSYGASRSSYEQYF. The chain uses TRBV11-2 and TRBJ2-7; D could derive from TRBD1 or TRBD2 (5 bases each). V was clipped by 6 bases and J by 0 bases, with 18 bases between them. This CDR3 contains 16 residues. The germline CDR1 and CDR2 sequences are SGHAT and FQNNGV. Based on the CDR3 plus reference TRBV11-2 and TRBJ2-7, the full variable domain is EAGVAQSPRYKIIEKRQSVAFWCNPISGHATLYWYQQILGQGPKLLIQFQNNGVVDDSQLPKDRFSAERLKGVDSTLKIQPAKLEDSAVYLCASSYGASRSSYEQYFGPGTRLTVT.

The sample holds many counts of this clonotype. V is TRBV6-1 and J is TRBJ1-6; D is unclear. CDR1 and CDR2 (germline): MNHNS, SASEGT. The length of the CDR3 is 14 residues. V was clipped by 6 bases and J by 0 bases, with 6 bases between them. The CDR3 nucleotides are TGTGCCAGCAGCGGGAGCTCCTATAATTCACCCCTCCACTTT. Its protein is CASSGSSYNSPLHF.

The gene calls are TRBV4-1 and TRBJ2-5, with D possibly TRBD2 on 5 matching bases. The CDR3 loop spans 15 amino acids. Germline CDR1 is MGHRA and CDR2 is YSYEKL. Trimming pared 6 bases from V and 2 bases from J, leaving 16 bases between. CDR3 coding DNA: TGCGCCAGCAGAAAGACGGGGAACCAACAAGAGACCCAGTACTTC. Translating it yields CASRKTGNQQETQYF.

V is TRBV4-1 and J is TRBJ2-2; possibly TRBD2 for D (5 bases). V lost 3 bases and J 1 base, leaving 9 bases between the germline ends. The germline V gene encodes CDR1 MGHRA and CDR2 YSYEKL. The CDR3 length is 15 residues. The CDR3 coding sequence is TGCGCCAGCAGCCATTACCGGGGGAACACCGGGGAGCTGTTTTTT. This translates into CASSHYRGNTGELFF.

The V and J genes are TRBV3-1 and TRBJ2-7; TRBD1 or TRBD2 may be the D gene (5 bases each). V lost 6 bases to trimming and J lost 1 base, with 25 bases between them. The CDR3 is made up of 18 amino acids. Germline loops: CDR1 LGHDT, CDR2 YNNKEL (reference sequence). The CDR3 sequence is CASRGPSNDLRGSYEQYF. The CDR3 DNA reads TGTGCCAGCAGGGGACCTAGCAACGACCTGCGTGGGTCCTACGAGCAGTACTTC.

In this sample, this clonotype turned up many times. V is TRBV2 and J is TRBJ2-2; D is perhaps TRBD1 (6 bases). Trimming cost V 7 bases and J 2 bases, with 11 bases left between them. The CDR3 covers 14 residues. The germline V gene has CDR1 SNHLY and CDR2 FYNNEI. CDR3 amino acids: CASTGTRNTGELFF. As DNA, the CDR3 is TGTGCCAGCACCGGGACAAGAAACACCGGGGAGCTGTTTTTT.

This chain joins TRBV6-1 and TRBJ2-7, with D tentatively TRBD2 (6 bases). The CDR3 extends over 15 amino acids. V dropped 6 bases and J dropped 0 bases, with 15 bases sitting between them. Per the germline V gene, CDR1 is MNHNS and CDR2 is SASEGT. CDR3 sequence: CASSWDFSSSYEQYF. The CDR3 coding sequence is TGTGCCAGCAGCTGGGACTTCTCGAGCTCCTACGAGCAGTACTTC.

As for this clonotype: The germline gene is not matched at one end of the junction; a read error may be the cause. The DNA of the CDR3 is TGTGCCAGCAGCCCGAGTCAGCGGGGACAGGACCACGAGCGGTACTTC. Residues: CASSPSQRGQDHERYF. The V and J genes are TRBV7-8 and TRBJ2-7, with D possibly matching TRBD1 (8 bases). From germline, CDR1 is SGHVS and CDR2 FQNEAQ. The CDR3 runs to 16 residues.

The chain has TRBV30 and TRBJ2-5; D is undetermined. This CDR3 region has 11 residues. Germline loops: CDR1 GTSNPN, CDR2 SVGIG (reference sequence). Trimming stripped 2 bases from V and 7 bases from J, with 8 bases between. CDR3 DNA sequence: TGTGCCTGGAGTACGGCAAGGACCCAGTACTTC. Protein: CAWSTARTQYF.

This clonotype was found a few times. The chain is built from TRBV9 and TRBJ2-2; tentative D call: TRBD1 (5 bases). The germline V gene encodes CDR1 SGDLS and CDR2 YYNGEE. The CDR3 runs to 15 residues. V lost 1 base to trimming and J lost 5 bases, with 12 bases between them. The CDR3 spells CASSVNPGITGELFF. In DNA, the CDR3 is TGTGCCAGCAGCGTAAATCCAGGGATAACCGGGGAGCTGTTTTTT.